The clone carrying this TCR beta chain was detected ten times or more. Its antigen is still unknown. Amplification yielded TCR beta CDR3 regions, with RNA transcripts as the source. The primer set for the first-round RT-PCR of the TCR CDR3 was HTBI. Using its own MiXCR run on the multiplex PCR reads, TCRdb lists one record per CDR3 protein. The sample yields 450,000 to 650,000 distinct CDR3 sequences, under 20% seen once. Germline V gene lookup returns CDR1 SGHKS and CDR2 YYEKEE (reference sequence). V lost 0 bases, J lost 3 bases, and 5 bases stayed unmatched. The CDR3 sequence is 15 residues long. This entry comes from a study of T cells in Graves' hyperthyroidism and ophthalmopathy. Study findings and constraints: Median prediction lead before ophthalmopathy onset was 6.5 months with the model.

An approximately 10 ml volume of fresh peripheral blood provided the PBMCs. The chain recombines TRBV5-5 with TRBJ2-7; 8 positions match TRBD2. The sequencing sample was made of blood. This clonotype was obtained from a woman between 18 and 29 years old with Graves' ophthalmopathy. CDR3 coding DNA: TGTGCCAGCAGCTTGGCGCGGGGGGTCCTCTACGAGCAGTACTTC. It is translated as CASSLARGVLYEQYF.